These 28 T cell receptor beta chains came from one sample sequenced in a study of blood T cell dynamics during melanoma immunotherapy. The time point is: week 3, after first cycle of checkpoint inhibitor. Assay: immunoSEQ multiplex PCR; the TCRdb copy retains only in-frame clones and omits some. The table includes about 11,000 clones, around nine tenths detected once. Sample: blood, taken from a patient treated with checkpoint blockade. These receptors all come from a human donor with melanoma.

This clone appeared once. This chain joins TRBV6-5 and TRBJ1-2; D gene unclear. The CDR3 is 13 residues long. Germline CDR1 reads MNHEY; CDR2 reads SVGAGI. The V end lost 6 bases, the J end lost 0 bases, and 8 bases lay between the germline ends. CDR3: CASRPQANYGYTF. The CDR3 DNA is TGTGCCAGCAGACCCCAAGCTAACTATGGCTACACCTTC.

The chain uses TRBV11-2 and TRBJ1-1; 8 bases match TRBD1. The CDR3 length is 15 residues. Germline CDR1 SGHAT, CDR2 FQNNGV. Trimming at V came to 4 bases and at J to 7 bases, leaving 11 bases not matched to a gene. The CDR3 bases are TGTGCCAGCAGCTCCCCTCGCAGGGGGCGCGTTGAAGCTTTCTTT. Protein product: CASSSPRRGRVEAFF. The whole variable domain, remainder taken from reference TRBV11-2 and TRBJ1-1, is EAGVAQSPRYKIIEKRQSVAFWCNPISGHATLYWYQQILGQGPKLLIQFQNNGVVDDSQLPKDRFSAERLKGVDSTLKIQPAKLEDSAVYLCASSSPRRGRVEAFFGQGTRLTVV.

The chain is built from TRBV28 and TRBJ2-7, with a weak D call TRBD1 (6 bases). The CDR3 extends over 12 amino acids. CDR1 and CDR2 (germline): MDHEN, SYDVKM. Deletions cut 6 bases from V and 4 bases from J, with 10 bases between. The CDR3 loop reads CASSIQGYEQYF. CDR3 nucleotides: TGTGCCAGCAGCATACAGGGTTACGAGCAGTACTTC.

The J gene is TRBJ2-1, the V gene TRBV11-3; tentative D call: TRBD2 (6 bases). Germline CDR1 SGHNT, CDR2 YENEEA. The CDR3 consists of 16 residues. V lost 7 bases and J 4 bases, leaving 20 bases between the germline ends. The CDR3 is CASIEREDSPYNEQFF. CDR3 bases: TGTGCCAGCATCGAGAGGGAGGACTCTCCATACAATGAGCAGTTCTTC.

The chain has TRBV28 and TRBJ2-3; TRBD2 is a possible D gene (6 bases). V lost 11 bases and J 14 bases, leaving 11 bases between the germline ends. The CDR3 consists of 8 residues. CDR1 is MDHEN and CDR2 is SYDVKM in the germline V gene. This chain's CDR3 is CAGTGGYF. The CDR3, as DNA: TGTGCCGGGACTGGGGGGTATTTT.

This chain connects TRBV19 to TRBJ2-6; TRBD1 is a possible D gene (7 bases). Germline V lookup: CDR1 LNHDA, CDR2 SQIVND (reference sequence). There are 18 residues in the CDR3. V lost 6 bases and J 0 bases, leaving 18 bases between the germline ends. The CDR3 region has the DNA TGTGCCAGTAGCAATGGGGTCCAGGGGGGCTCTGGGGCCAACGTCCTGACTTTC. Encoded protein: CASSNGVQGGSGANVLTF.

This chain joins TRBV9 and TRBJ2-3; a possible D gene is TRBD2 (6 bases). V lost 0 bases and J 5 bases, leaving 16 bases between the germline ends. CDR3 length: 16 residues. Per germline, CDR1 SGDLS and CDR2 YYNGEE. In DNA, the CDR3 is TGTGCCAGCAGCGTAGGTTCGGGAGCCTTCGGAGATACGCAGTATTTT. Translated: CASSVGSGAFGDTQYF. Combining the CDR3 with reference TRBV9 and TRBJ2-3 gives the whole variable domain DSGVTQTPKHLITATGQRVTLRCSPRSGDLSVYWYQQSLDQGLQFLIQYYNGEERAKGNILERFSAQQFPDLHSELNLSSLELGDSALYFCASSVGSGAFGDTQYFGPGTRLTVL.

The V and J genes are TRBV9 and TRBJ2-2; possibly TRBD2 for D (5 bases). V was shortened by 4 bases and J by 7 bases, with 11 bases between the two germline ends. This CDR3 contains 13 residues. Germline lookup yields CDR1 SGDLS and CDR2 YYNGEE. CDR3 sequence reads: CASSPTRGGELFF. In DNA form, the CDR3 reads TGTGCCAGCAGCCCCACCCGGGGCGGGGAGCTGTTTTTT.

The genes are TRBV7-9 and TRBJ1-3; a weak D match, TRBD1 (5 bases). The V end was cut by 1 base, the J end by 0 bases, with 13 bases between. The germline V gene has CDR1 SEHNR and CDR2 FQNEAQ (reference sequence). This CDR3 is 17 amino acids long. The CDR3 spells CASSLGLGGGSGNTIYF. As DNA, the CDR3 is TGTGCCAGCAGCTTAGGCCTCGGGGGGGGCTCTGGAAACACCATATATTTT.

V gene TRBV6-1 combines with J gene TRBJ2-2, with D maybe TRBD2 (5 bases). Germline CDR1 MNHNS, CDR2 SASEGT. Between the trimmed V and J ends, which lost 0 bases and 5 bases, there was a span of 10 bases. The CDR3 loop spans 15 amino acids. Written as DNA, the CDR3 is TGTGCCAGCAGTGAAGCCGGACTGTGGACCGGGGAGCTGTTTTTT. Translating it yields CASSEAGLWTGELFF.

The V gene is TRBV10-3, the J gene TRBJ1-2, with D possibly being TRBD1 (5 bases). This CDR3 comprises 14 residues. Germline V gives CDR1 ENHRY, CDR2 SYGVKD. With 2 bases removed from V and 3 bases from J, the gap between germline ends came to 10 bases. The DNA of the CDR3 is TGTGCCATCAGTGAGGACAGAAGGGACTATGGCTACACCTTC. The encoded protein is CAISEDRRDYGYTF.

This clone was found a few times. V usage is TRBV16 and J usage is TRBJ1-2, with D hard to call. The CDR3 is 14 amino acids. Germline values: CDR1 KGHSY, CDR2 FQNENV. The V end was cut by 2 bases, the J end by 4 bases, with 11 bases between. CDR3 sequence reads: CASSQPARAYGYTF. The CDR3 DNA reads TGTGCCAGCAGCCAACCGGCTAGAGCCTATGGCTACACCTTC.

The rearrangement uses TRBV9 and TRBJ2-7, with 7 nucleotides matching TRBD1. Per germline, CDR1 SGDLS and CDR2 YYNGEE. V was pared by 4 bases and J by 0 bases, with 4 bases of the junction left unmatched. The CDR3 is 14 amino acids. The CDR3, as DNA: TGTGCCAGCAGCCCGAGACAGGGCTCCTACGAGCAGTACTTC. Protein: CASSPRQGSYEQYF.

The genes are TRBV27 and TRBJ2-1, with TRBD2 as a possible D gene (6 bases). Trimming removed 4 bases at V and 8 bases at J, with 27 bases between. This CDR3 is 18 amino acids long. Germline CDR1 is MNHEY and CDR2 is SMNVEV (reference sequence). The CDR3 nucleotides read TGTGCCAGCAGTTGGGGGGACTTGGGGGGAGGACCCCATCATGAGCAGTTCTTC. The encoded protein is CASSWGDLGGGPHHEQFF.

The chain couples TRBV2 to TRBJ2-3; 8 positions agree with TRBD2. Germline V gives CDR1 SNHLY, CDR2 FYNNEI. Trimming removed 8 bases from V and 2 bases from J; junction bases left unmatched: 9. The CDR3 loop spans 15 amino acids. Here the CDR3 DNA reads TGTGCCAGCTGGGGGGCTAGCGGGCCCACAGATACGCAGTATTTT. It encodes CASWGASGPTDTQYF. The full variable domain, in which reference TRBV2 and TRBJ2-3 provide the parts outside the CDR3, is EPEVTQTPSHQVTQMGQEVILRCVPISNHLYFYWYRQILGQKVEFLVSFYNNEISEKSEIFDDQFSVERPDGSNFTLKIRSTKLEDSAMYFCASWGASGPTDTQYFGPGTRLTVL.

This chain connects TRBV28 to TRBJ2-5; TRBD2 matches at 7 bases. Germline loops: CDR1 MDHEN, CDR2 SYDVKM. The V gene end was trimmed by 2 bases and the J gene end by 1 base; junction bases not matched to a gene: 1. The CDR3 loop spans 14 amino acids. The DNA of the CDR3 is TGTGCCAGCAGTTTAGGGGGGGGCCAAGAGACCCAGTACTTC. Protein: CASSLGGGQETQYF.

The chain links TRBV28 to TRBJ2-7; the match to TRBD1 covers 9 bases. The CDR3 has 14 residues. With V trimmed by 8 bases and J by 3 bases, 8 bases remained unmatched. Germline CDR1 and CDR2: MDHEN and SYDVKM. The CDR3 region has the DNA TGTGCCAGCGCTTCGGGACAGGGTCGCTACGAGCAGTACTTC. As protein: CASASGQGRYEQYF.

This sequence joins TRBV20-1 and TRBJ2-1, with D hard to call. The CDR3 is 11 residues long. V lost 5 bases to trimming and J lost 8 bases, with 10 bases between them. Germline V gives CDR1 DFQATT, CDR2 SNEGSKA (reference sequence). The CDR3 here is CSAGPRDEQFF. CDR3 nucleotide sequence: TGCAGTGCTGGACCTAGGGATGAGCAGTTCTTC.

The rearrangement uses TRBV29-1 and TRBJ1-3; D is possibly TRBD1 (5 bases). The germline V and J ends were trimmed by 6 bases and 4 bases, with 13 bases remaining between them. The CDR3 totals 13 residues. Germline V gene sequence: CDR1 SQVTM, CDR2 ANQGSEA. CDR3 sequence: CSVSGTAGNTIYF. The CDR3 bases are TGCAGCGTCTCCGGGACCGCAGGAAACACCATATATTTT.

The chain is built from TRBV28 and TRBJ2-7, with D tentatively TRBD2 (6 bases). This CDR3 contains 14 residues. Trimming took 6 bases from V and 3 from J, leaving 15 bases between them. The V gene's germline CDR1 is MDHEN and CDR2 SYDVKM. The CDR3 is CASRGGGSFYEQYF. The DNA of the CDR3 is TGTGCCAGCAGGGGGGGTGGTTCCTTCTACGAGCAGTACTTC.

V and J are TRBV2 and TRBJ2-5, with 9 bases identical to TRBD2. Germline CDR1 and CDR2: SNHLY and FYNNEI. The CDR3 spans 16 residues. With 1 base clipped from V and 4 bases from J, the junction kept 7 bases outside the gene matches. The CDR3 reads CASSEGLAGIGETQYF. The CDR3 DNA follows: TGTGCCAGCAGTGAAGGGCTAGCGGGGATAGGAGAGACCCAGTACTTC.

The rearrangement links TRBV4-1 to TRBJ2-7; 8 positions agree with TRBD1. The CDR3 is made up of 15 amino acids. The V gene's germline CDR1 is MGHRA and CDR2 YSYEKL. J gave up 6 bases and V 3 bases, and 10 bases lay outside the gene matches. The CDR3 reads CASSHLGQGRVEQYF. The CDR3 nucleotides read TGCGCCAGCAGCCACCTCGGACAGGGTAGGGTCGAGCAGTACTTC.

The V and J genes are TRBV28 and TRBJ1-1, with 8 bases identical to TRBD1. Germline CDR1 is MDHEN and CDR2 is SYDVKM. Trimming took 6 bases from V and 11 from J; bases not matched to a gene: 11. The length of the CDR3 is 13 residues. DNA of the CDR3: TGTGCCAGCAGGCCTCCAGGGGGCCGGGGGGCTTTCTTT. Amino acid sequence: CASRPPGGRGAFF.

The rearrangement links TRBV6-5 to TRBJ2-1; no definite D call. The CDR3 has 14 amino acids. V lost 6 bases and J 5 bases, leaving 14 bases between the germline ends. Germline V lookup: CDR1 MNHEY, CDR2 SVGAGI. DNA of the CDR3: TGTGCCAGCAGCCCCGAAAGCCGGCACAATGAGCAGTTCTTC. This translates into CASSPESRHNEQFF.

This clone has only one observation. The V and J genes are TRBV28 and TRBJ1-2; no clear D. CDR3 size: 12 residues. V was cut by 10 bases and J by 4 bases, with 13 bases left in between. Germline V CDR1 and CDR2: MDHEN, SYDVKM. This chain's CDR3 is CATTPEGYGYTF. CDR3 bases: TGTGCCACCACTCCCGAGGGCTATGGCTACACCTTC.

This clone was seen a single time. V usage is TRBV4-2 and J usage is TRBJ1-2; weak D call: TRBD1 (5 bases). The CDR3 covers 15 residues. V gave up 4 bases and J gave up 1 base, with 13 bases separating them. Germline CDR1 and CDR2: LGHNA and YNFKEQ. CDR3 region: CASSPFWDGNYGYTF. CDR3 sequence (DNA): TGTGCCAGCAGCCCGTTTTGGGACGGTAACTATGGCTACACCTTC.

The V gene is TRBV29-1, the J gene TRBJ2-5; 7 bases align to TRBD1. The CDR3 contains 14 residues. Germline V gene sequence: CDR1 SQVTM, CDR2 ANQGSEA. Unmatched junction bases numbered 6, after V lost 0 bases and J lost 5 bases. Written as DNA, the CDR3 is TGCAGCGTTGAAGATACAGGGGCAGGGGAGACCCAGTACTTC. Translation gives CSVEDTGAGETQYF.

The chain combines TRBV10-3 with TRBJ1-1, with D possibly being TRBD1 (6 bases). Germline loops: CDR1 ENHRY, CDR2 SYGVKD. The CDR3 loop spans 13 amino acids. Between the trimmed V and J ends, which lost 10 bases and 1 base, there was a span of 13 bases. CDR3 coding DNA: TGTGCCACCAAGACAGGAGAGAACACTGAAGCTTTCTTT. This sequence encodes CATKTGENTEAFF.